This entry lists 2 T cell receptor beta chains sequenced from one sample in a study of graft-versus-host responses after intestinal transplantation. Profiling relied on immunoSEQ multiplex PCR, and the TCRdb table lists in-frame clones only, not all of them. The table records 80,000 or so clones, roughly 90% of them present only once. Specimen: PBMCs, collected 98 days after intestinal transplantation. All receptors derive from a human patient who received an intestinal transplant, so some T cells may come from the graft donor.

The rearrangement joins TRBV6-5 to TRBJ2-7; D unclear. V shed 2 bases and J shed 1 base, with 6 bases lying between them. The germline V gene has CDR1 MNHEY and CDR2 SVGAGI. CDR3 size: 13 residues. CDR3 sequence reads: CASSYGKSYEQYF. The CDR3 DNA follows: TGTGCCAGCAGTTACGGGAAATCCTACGAGCAGTACTTC.

This chain uses TRBV28 with TRBJ1-2; maybe TRBD1 (6 bases). Germline CDR1 and CDR2: MDHEN and SYDVKM. CDR3 length: 16 residues. Trimming removed 2 bases from V and 4 bases from J, with 17 bases in between. CDR3 residues: CASSLAGQTLFYGYTF. CDR3 coding DNA: TGTGCCAGCAGTTTAGCGGGACAAACTTTATTCTATGGCTACACCTTC.